The sample holds many counts of the clone carrying this T cell receptor (beta chain). This specimen comes from a study of regulatory T cells in long-lasting Graves disease. Noted time point: newly diagnosed GD, antithyroid drugs for less than 3 months. RNA from PBMCs was the source of the TCR library. The ends were cut back, 3 bases at V and 6 bases at J, with 9 bases in the middle. CDR1 is GTSNPN and CDR2 is SVGIG in the germline V gene (reference sequence). This CDR3 is 12 amino acids long. With iRepertoire HTBI primers and Arm-PCR of CDR3 regions, TCR beta libraries were built. TCRdb reanalysed the multiplex PCR reads using MiXCR and keeps one entry per CDR3 protein. In the table there are 450,000 to 600,000 distinct CDR3 sequences, about 13% of which are singletons. The data also belong to a second study, concerning T cells in Graves' hyperthyroidism and ophthalmopathy.

The V and J genes are TRBV30 and TRBJ2-1; perhaps TRBD2 as D (6 bases). The source was peripheral blood mononuclear cells (PBMCs), collected at new diagnosis, from a patient treated with antithyroid drugs. This receptor was taken from a man in his thirties or forties with Graves disease. The CDR3 loop is CAWSPGLNEQFF. The CDR3 nucleotides read TGTGCCTGGAGCCCGGGACTCAATGAGCAGTTCTTC. Using reference TRBV30 and TRBJ2-1 for the parts outside the CDR3, the full variable domain is SQTIHQWPATLVQPVGSPLSLECTVEGTSNPNLYWYRQAAGRGLQLLFYSVGIGQISSEVPQNLSASRPQDRQFILSSKKLLLSDSGFYLCAWSPGLNEQFFGPGTRLTVL.